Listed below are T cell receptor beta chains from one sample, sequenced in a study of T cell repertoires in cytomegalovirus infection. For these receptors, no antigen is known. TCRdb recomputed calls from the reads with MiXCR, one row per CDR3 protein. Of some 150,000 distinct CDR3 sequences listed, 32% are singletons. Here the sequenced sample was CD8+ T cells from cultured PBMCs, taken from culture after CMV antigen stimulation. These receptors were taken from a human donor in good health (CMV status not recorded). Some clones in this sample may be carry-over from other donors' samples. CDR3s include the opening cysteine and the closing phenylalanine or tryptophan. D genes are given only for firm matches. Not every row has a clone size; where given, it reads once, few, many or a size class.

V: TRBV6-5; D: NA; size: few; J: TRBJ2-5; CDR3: CASSYEFTETQYF; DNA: TGTGCCAGCAGTTACGAGTTTACGGAGACCCAGTACTTC
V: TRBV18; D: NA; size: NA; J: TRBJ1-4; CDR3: CASSPSGALTNEKLFF; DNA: TGTGCCAGCTCACCCTCTGGGGCTTTAACTAATGAAAAACTGTTTTTT
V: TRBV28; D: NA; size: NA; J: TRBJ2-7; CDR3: CASSLVGLGDRQYF; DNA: TGTGCCAGCAGTTTAGTAGGTTTGGGGGACCGGCAGTACTTC
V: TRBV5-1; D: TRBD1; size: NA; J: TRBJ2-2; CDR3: CASSPSDREGTGELFF; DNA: TGCGCCAGCAGCCCCTCGGACAGGGAAGGCACCGGGGAGCTGTTTTTT
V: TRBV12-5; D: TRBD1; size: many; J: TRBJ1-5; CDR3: CASGLDSDRAGQPQHF; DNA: TGTGCTAGTGGTTTGGACAGCGACAGGGCAGGGCAGCCCCAGCATTTT
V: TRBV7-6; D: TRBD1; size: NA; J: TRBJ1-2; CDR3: CASSSPGTGGTGYTF; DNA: TGTGCCAGCAGCTCCCCCGGGACAGGGGGCACAGGCTACACCTTC
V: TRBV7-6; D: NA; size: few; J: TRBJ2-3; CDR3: CASSLLGGLADTQYF; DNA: TGTGCCAGCAGCTTACTGGGGGGCCTGGCAGATACGCAGTATTTT
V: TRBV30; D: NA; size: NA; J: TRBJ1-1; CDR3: CALDVGDTEAFF; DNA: TGTGCCCTTGACGTTGGGGACACTGAAGCTTTCTTT
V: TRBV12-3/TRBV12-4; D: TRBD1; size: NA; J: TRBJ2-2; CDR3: CASTGGTGELFF; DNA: TGTGCCAGCACAGGGGGCACCGGGGAGCTGTTTTTT
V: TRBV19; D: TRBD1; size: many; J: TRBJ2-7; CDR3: CASSGGQAGEQYF; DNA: TGTGCCAGTAGTGGAGGACAGGCTGGCGAGCAGTACTTC
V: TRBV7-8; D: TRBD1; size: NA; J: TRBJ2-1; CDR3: CASSAPQGVYLNEQFF; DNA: TGTGCCAGCAGCGCGCCACAGGGGGTATATCTCAATGAGCAGTTCTTC
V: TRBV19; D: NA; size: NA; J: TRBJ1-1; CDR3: CASLTGNTEAFF; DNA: TGTGCCAGCCTCACAGGGAACACTGAAGCTTTCTTT
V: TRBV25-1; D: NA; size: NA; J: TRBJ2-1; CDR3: CATQSGVNEQFF; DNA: TGTGCGACCCAGTCGGGGGTCAATGAGCAGTTCTTC
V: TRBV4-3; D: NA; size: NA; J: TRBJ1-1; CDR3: CASSHLTSEAFF; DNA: TGCGCCAGCAGCCACCTTACCAGTGAAGCTTTCTTT
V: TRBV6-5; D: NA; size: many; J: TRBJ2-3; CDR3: CASSYSEFSTDTQYF; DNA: TGTGCCAGCAGTTACTCTGAGTTTAGCACAGATACGCAGTATTTT
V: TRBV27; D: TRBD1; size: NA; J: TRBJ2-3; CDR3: CASSPGQGTDTQYF; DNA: TGTGCCAGCAGTCCGGGACAGGGCACAGATACGCAGTATTTT
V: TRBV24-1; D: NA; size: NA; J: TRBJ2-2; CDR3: CATSDVDSMELFF; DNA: TGTGCCACCAGTGATGTTGACAGCATGGAGCTGTTTTTT
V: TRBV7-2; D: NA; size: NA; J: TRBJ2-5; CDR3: CASSLVGQGFRSETQYF; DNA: TGTGCCAGCAGCTTAGTCGGTCAGGGTTTTAGGTCGGAGACCCAGTACTTC
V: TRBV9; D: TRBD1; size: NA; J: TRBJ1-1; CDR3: CASSARQGNLNTEAFF; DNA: TGTGCCAGCAGCGCCCGACAGGGGAACCTTAACACTGAAGCTTTCTTT
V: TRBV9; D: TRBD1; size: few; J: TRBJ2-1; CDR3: CASSGDRGNYNEQFF; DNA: TGTGCCAGCAGCGGGGACAGGGGAAACTACAATGAGCAGTTCTTC